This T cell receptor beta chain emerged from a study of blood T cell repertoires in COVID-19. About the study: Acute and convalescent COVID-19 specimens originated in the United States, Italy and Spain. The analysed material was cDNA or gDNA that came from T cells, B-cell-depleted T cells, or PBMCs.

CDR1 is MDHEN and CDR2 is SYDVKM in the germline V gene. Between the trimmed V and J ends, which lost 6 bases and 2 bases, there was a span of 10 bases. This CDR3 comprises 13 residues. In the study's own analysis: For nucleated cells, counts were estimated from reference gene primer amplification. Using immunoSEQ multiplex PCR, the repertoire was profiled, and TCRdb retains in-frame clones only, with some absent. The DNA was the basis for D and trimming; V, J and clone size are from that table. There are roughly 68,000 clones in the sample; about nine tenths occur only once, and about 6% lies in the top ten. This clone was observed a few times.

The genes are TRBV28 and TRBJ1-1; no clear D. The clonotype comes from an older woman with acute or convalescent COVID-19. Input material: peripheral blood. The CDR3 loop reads CASRQQRNTEAFF. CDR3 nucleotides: TGTGCCAGCAGACAACAGAGAAACACTGAAGCTTTCTTT. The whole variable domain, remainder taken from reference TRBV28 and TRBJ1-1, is DVKVTQSSRYLVKRTGEKVFLECVQDMDHENMFWYRQDPGLGLRLIYFSYDVKMKEKGDIPEGYSVSREKKERFSLILESASTNQTSMYLCASRQQRNTEAFFGQGTRLTVV.